The 28 T cell receptor beta chains below all came from one sample that was sequenced in a study of blood T cell repertoires in COVID-19. Profiled with immunoSEQ multiplex PCR; TCRdb holds only in-frame clones, not every one. The data hold 150,000 to 190,000 clones, with under 90% observed a single time. Sequencing was carried out using peripheral blood. Every receptor here comes from a man in his 60s with acute or convalescent COVID-19.

The gene calls are TRBV4-3 and TRBJ2-1; the match to TRBD2 covers 12 bases. The V and J ends lost 4 bases and 8 bases, in that order; junction bases with no gene match: 3. This CDR3 is 14 amino acids long. CDR1 and CDR2 from the germline V gene are LGHNA and YSLEER. CDR3 loop: CASSLRLAGDEQFF. CDR3 coding DNA: TGCGCCAGCAGCCTTCGACTAGCGGGGGATGAGCAGTTCTTC.

The sample holds one count of this clone. This sequence joins TRBV29-1 and TRBJ2-7, with TRBD1 matching 7 bases. The CDR3 extends over 11 amino acids. Trimming cost V 4 bases and J 5 bases; bases outside gene matches: 2. CDR1 is SQVTM, CDR2 ANQGSEA, per germline. The CDR3 DNA is TGCAGCGTTGTAGGGGGCCACGAGCAGTACTTC. Protein sequence: CSVVGGHEQYF.

The V call is TRBV5-1, the J call TRBJ2-7; 7 positions agree with TRBD2. The germline V gene has CDR1 SGHRS and CDR2 YFSETQ. After removal of 3 bases from V and 6 bases from J, the junction contained 18 bases not matched to a gene. The CDR3 covers 17 residues. The CDR3 DNA reads as TGCGCCAGCAGCTGGGAACTAGAGCGGGACCATGCTGGCGAGCAGTACTTC. It yields the protein CASSWELERDHAGEQYF.

The DNA of the CDR3 is TGTGCCAGTAGTATAGGCGGGGCCAGGAACACTGAAGCTTTCTTT. Translation gives CASSIGGARNTEAFF. The chain uses TRBV19 and TRBJ1-1, with D perhaps TRBD1 (5 bases). CDR1 is LNHDA, CDR2 SQIVND, per germline (reference sequence). Trimming removed 1 base from V and 1 base from J, with 10 bases in between. This CDR3 comprises 15 residues.

The chain carries TRBV5-4 and TRBJ2-7; a weak D match, TRBD2 (6 bases). The length of the CDR3 is 14 residues. Germline lookup yields CDR1 SGHNT and CDR2 YYREEE (reference sequence). Between the trimmed V and J ends, which lost 5 bases and 3 bases, there was a span of 15 bases. Written as DNA, the CDR3 is TGTGCCAGCAGGAATAGCGGCGGATTCTACGAGCAGTACTTC. Translating it yields CASRNSGGFYEQYF.

This CDR3 reads CSVDRAHNEQFF. The CDR3 DNA is TGCAGCGTTGACAGGGCCCACAATGAGCAGTTCTTC. The rearrangement uses TRBV29-1 and TRBJ2-1, with D perhaps TRBD1 (5 bases). The CDR3 sequence is 12 residues long. The V gene's germline CDR1 is SQVTM and CDR2 ANQGSEA. With 3 bases removed from V and 5 bases from J, the gap between germline ends came to 8 bases.

The gene calls are TRBV5-5 and TRBJ2-3, with no clear D. V was pared by 1 base and J by 2 bases, with 8 bases between. The germline V gene encodes CDR1 SGHKS and CDR2 YYEKEE (reference sequence). The CDR3 spans 14 residues. In nucleotides, the CDR3 is TGTGCCAGCAGCTTGATCGGTTCCACAGATACGCAGTATTTT. It is translated as CASSLIGSTDTQYF.

This rearrangement joins TRBV9 to TRBJ2-7; no reliable D call. CDR3 length: 14 amino acids. The V end was cut by 0 bases, the J end by 3 bases, with 10 bases between. CDR1 SGDLS and CDR2 YYNGEE come from the germline V gene. CDR3 loop: CASSVDVTGYEQYF. CDR3 DNA: TGTGCCAGCAGCGTAGATGTCACGGGCTACGAGCAGTACTTC. Looking up the rest from reference TRBV9 and TRBJ2-7 gives the full variable domain: DSGVTQTPKHLITATGQRVTLRCSPRSGDLSVYWYQQSLDQGLQFLIQYYNGEERAKGNILERFSAQQFPDLHSELNLSSLELGDSALYFCASSVDVTGYEQYFGPGTRLTVT.

The chain links TRBV1 to TRBJ2-7; TRBD2 is taken as the D call from the table, unchecked against the DNA. TRBV1 is labeled a pseudogene. The CDR3 loop spans 16 amino acids. The CDR3 DNA follows: TGCACCAGCAGCCACCCGACTAGCTGTAGCTCCTACGAGCAGTACTTC. Residues: CTSSHPTSCSSYEQYF.

The J gene is TRBJ1-1, the V gene TRBV6-2 or TRBV6-3; 9 nucleotides agree with TRBD1. From germline, CDR1 is MNHEY and CDR2 SVGEGT. V was clipped by 2 bases and J by 3 bases; unmatched bases: 4. The CDR3 contains 15 residues. The CDR3 sequence: CASSYPGQGYTEAFF. The CDR3 DNA follows: TGTGCCAGCAGTTACCCGGGACAGGGATACACTGAAGCTTTCTTT.

The chain carries TRBV9 and TRBJ2-1, with 9 bases that match TRBD1. There are 15 residues in the CDR3. V was clipped by 4 bases and J by 3 bases; unmatched bases: 5. Germline V gene data show CDR1 as SGDLS and CDR2 as YYNGEE. The CDR3 nucleotides are TGTGCCAGCAGCCTGGACAGGGGAAGCTACAATGAGCAGTTCTTC. Its translation is CASSLDRGSYNEQFF.

This sequence joins TRBV12-3 or TRBV12-4 and TRBJ1-4; the D is unclear. Deletions cut 1 base from V and 7 bases from J, with 7 bases between. The CDR3 has 13 amino acids. The chain's CDR3 is CASSLGHGEKLFF. Written as DNA, the CDR3 is TGTGCCAGCAGTTTAGGACATGGTGAAAAACTGTTTTTT.

The chain combines TRBV27 with TRBJ2-7, with 10 bases lining up with TRBD2. The CDR3 spans 16 residues. The junction had 6 bases not matched to a gene; V was cut back by 0 bases and J by 4 bases. Germline-derived CDR1 and CDR2 are MNHEY and SMNVEV (reference sequence). The CDR3 is CASSLSIPSGSYEQYF. CDR3 coding DNA: TGTGCCAGCAGTTTATCGATACCTAGCGGGAGTTACGAGCAGTACTTC.

The chain recombines TRBV9 with TRBJ2-1, with 10 bases that match TRBD2. The CDR3 spans 15 residues. Looked up from germline, CDR1 is SGDLS and CDR2 is YYNGEE. The V and J ends lost 0 bases and 6 bases, in that order; junction bases with no gene match: 3. CDR3 amino acids: CASSVELAGLNEQFF. The CDR3 DNA reads TGTGCCAGCAGCGTAGAACTAGCGGGACTCAATGAGCAGTTCTTC.

This chain joins TRBV12-3 or TRBV12-4 and TRBJ2-1; 11 positions agree with TRBD1. CDR3 size: 12 residues. After removal of 4 bases from V and 12 bases from J, the junction contained 2 bases not matched to a gene. CDR3 nucleotides: TGTGCCAGCAGTTCCGGGACAGGGGGGCAGTTCTTC. It encodes CASSSGTGGQFF.

The rearrangement joins TRBV24-1 to TRBJ2-5; 8 nucleotides line up with TRBD1. V dropped 7 bases and J dropped 5; count of bases not matched to a gene: 8. Germline loops: CDR1 KGHDR, CDR2 SFDVKD. The CDR3 contains 14 residues. CDR3 bases: TGTGCCACCAGAGAGACAGGGGCGGCGGAGACCCAGTACTTC. This codes for CATRETGAAETQYF.

The chain is built from TRBV4-3 and TRBJ2-5; 9 nucleotides match TRBD1. The CDR3 is 16 amino acids. The ends lost 2 bases at V and 4 bases at J; junction bases unmatched: 8. Germline V gene sequence: CDR1 LGHNA, CDR2 YSLEER. The CDR3 here is CASSQIQGAGSETQYF. The CDR3 region has the DNA TGCGCCAGCAGCCAAATACAGGGGGCAGGTTCAGAGACCCAGTACTTC.

V usage is TRBV2 and J usage is TRBJ2-1; no firm D call. This CDR3 has 11 amino acids. Germline V gives CDR1 SNHLY, CDR2 FYNNEI. V lost 4 bases and J 10 bases, leaving 8 bases between the germline ends. CDR3 region: CASSGPREQFF. CDR3 DNA sequence: TGTGCCAGCAGTGGCCCCCGGGAGCAGTTCTTC.

CDR3 DNA: TGTGCCAGCAGCTCATTAGCGGATACGCAGTATTTT. Its protein product is CASSSLADTQYF. V and J are TRBV7-9 and TRBJ2-3; D is perhaps TRBD2 (5 bases). The CDR3 spans 12 residues. Looked up from germline, CDR1 is SEHNR and CDR2 is FQNEAQ (reference sequence). V was trimmed by 4 bases and J by 6 bases, leaving 8 bases between them.

The V gene is TRBV24-1, the J gene TRBJ1-2, with TRBD1 as a possible D gene (5 bases). CDR3 length equals 14 residues. V lost 4 bases and J 1 base, leaving 9 bases between the germline ends. Germline assignment: CDR1 KGHDR and CDR2 SFDVKD. The CDR3 reads CATSDQGINYGYTF. The DNA of the CDR3 is TGTGCCACCAGTGACCAGGGAATTAACTATGGCTACACCTTC.

The chain couples TRBV5-5 to TRBJ1-5; 10 bases fit TRBD1. The ends lost 6 bases at V and 3 bases at J; junction bases unmatched: 12. Germline CDR1 is SGHKS and CDR2 is YYEKEE (reference sequence). This CDR3 is built from 17 residues. In DNA, the CDR3 is TGTGCCAGCACACCCGCCGGGACAGGGGTAAACAATCAGCCCCAGCATTTT. This sequence encodes CASTPAGTGVNNQPQHF.

The CDR3 DNA sequence: TGTGCCATCAGTTTCGGACAGGGGAGGCCTGAGCAGTTCTTC. Translated: CAISFGQGRPEQFF. The chain recombines TRBV10-3 with TRBJ2-1; 9 bases are a match to TRBD1. The CDR3 is made up of 14 amino acids. Germline V lookup: CDR1 ENHRY, CDR2 SYGVKD. J gave up 9 bases and V 5 bases, and 8 bases lay outside the gene matches.

The rearrangement links TRBV28 to TRBJ2-5; D may be TRBD1 (5 bases). V was shortened by 6 bases and J by 3 bases, with 8 bases between the two germline ends. The CDR3 runs to 12 residues. The germline V gene encodes CDR1 MDHEN and CDR2 SYDVKM. The CDR3 coding sequence is TGTGCCAGCAGCCAGGGAAAAGAGACCCAGTACTTC. Translated: CASSQGKETQYF.

This chain connects TRBV11-2 to TRBJ1-4; 7 nucleotides align to TRBD1. Germline V gene sequence: CDR1 SGHAT, CDR2 FQNNGV. The CDR3 is 16 residues long. V lost 4 bases to trimming and J lost 5 bases; unmatched junction nucleotides: 10. The DNA for the CDR3 is TGTGCCAGCAGCTCCCGCGGGGACAGTTTAAATGAAAAACTGTTTTTT. Translating it yields CASSSRGDSLNEKLFF.

V and J are TRBV7-2 and TRBJ2-3; TRBD1 might be the D (5 bases). V was pared by 1 base and J by 6 bases, with 8 bases between. The CDR3 sequence is 13 residues long. CDR1 and CDR2 from the germline V gene are SGHTA and FQGNSA. As DNA, the CDR3 is TGTGCCAGCAGCTTAGAAGGGGCGGATACGCAGTATTTT. This gives the protein CASSLEGADTQYF.

On this clone: One end of the junction varies from germline; a read error may be responsible. This sequence joins TRBV6-1 and TRBJ2-5, with D perhaps matching TRBD2 (5 bases). The germline CDR1 and CDR2 sequences are MNHNS and SASEGT. The CDR3 spans 14 residues. CDR3 DNA sequence: TGTGCCGGCAGTGAAGCCGGAGGTAGCGAGACCCAGTACTTC. Amino acid sequence: CAGSEAGGSETQYF.

The rearrangement uses TRBV10-3 and TRBJ2-1; 7 bases are a match to TRBD2. There are 14 residues in the CDR3. Germline loops: CDR1 ENHRY, CDR2 SYGVKD. J was trimmed by 2 bases and V by 2 bases; bases with no gene match: 0. The CDR3 loop reads CAISEGTTYNEQFF. CDR3 DNA: TGTGCCATCAGTGAGGGGACTACCTACAATGAGCAGTTCTTC.

The V gene is TRBV27, the J gene TRBJ2-1, with unresolved D. The CDR3 runs 11 residues. V gave up 3 bases and J gave up 8 bases, with 5 bases separating them. Germline lookup yields CDR1 MNHEY and CDR2 SMNVEV (reference sequence). The CDR3 spells CASSFLHEQFF. As DNA, the CDR3 is TGTGCCAGCAGTTTCCTACATGAGCAGTTCTTC.